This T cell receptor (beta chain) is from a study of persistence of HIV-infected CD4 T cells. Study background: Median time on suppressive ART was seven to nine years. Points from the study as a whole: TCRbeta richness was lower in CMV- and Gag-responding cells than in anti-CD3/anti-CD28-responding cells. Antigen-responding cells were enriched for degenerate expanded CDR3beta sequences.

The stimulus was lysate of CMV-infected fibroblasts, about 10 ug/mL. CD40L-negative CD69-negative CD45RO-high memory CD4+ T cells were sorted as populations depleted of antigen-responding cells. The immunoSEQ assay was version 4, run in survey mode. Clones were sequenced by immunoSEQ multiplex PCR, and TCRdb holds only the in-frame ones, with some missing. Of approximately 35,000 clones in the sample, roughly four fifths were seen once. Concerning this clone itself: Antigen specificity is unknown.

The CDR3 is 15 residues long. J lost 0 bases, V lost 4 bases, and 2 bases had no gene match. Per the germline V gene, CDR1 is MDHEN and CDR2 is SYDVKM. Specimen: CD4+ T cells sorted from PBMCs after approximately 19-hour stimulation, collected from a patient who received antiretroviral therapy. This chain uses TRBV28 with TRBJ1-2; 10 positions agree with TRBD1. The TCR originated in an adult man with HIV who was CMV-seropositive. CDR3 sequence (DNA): TGTGCCAGCAGTTCCGGGACAGGGGCTAACTATGGCTACACCTTC. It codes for CASSSGTGANYGYTF.